This TCR beta chain was sequenced during a study of blood T cell repertoires in COVID-19. Whole-study context: Sites across the United States, Italy and Spain contributed samples from acute and convalescent COVID-19. T cells, B-cell-depleted T cells, or PBMCs supplied cDNA or gDNA.

As processed by the authors: Reference gene primer amplification gave estimated nucleated cell counts. Sequenced by immunoSEQ multiplex PCR; TCRdb stores in-frame clones only, minus some. That table supplies the V and J calls and clone size; D and trimming were determined from the DNA. The sample holds roughly 150,000 clones; roughly 85% are singletons and the top ten take less than 6.5%. Sequencing input: peripheral blood. This TCR was recovered from a human donor in a cohort sampled during active COVID-19.

The CDR3 is CASSPLAGTADTQYF. The CDR3, as DNA: TGCGCCAGCAGCCCGCTAGCGGGGACGGCAGATACGCAGTATTTT. The V and J genes are TRBV4-1 and TRBJ2-3; 9 bases line up with TRBD2. With V trimmed by 4 bases and J by 4 bases, 6 bases remained unmatched. The CDR3 contains 15 residues. Germline CDR1 MGHRA, CDR2 YSYEKL.